This TCR beta chain was identified in a study of T cell responses to AZD1222 COVID-19 vaccine. Germline V CDR1 and CDR2: MNHNY, SVGAGI (reference sequence). CDR3 size: 14 residues. V gave up 5 bases and J gave up 6 bases; unmatched junction bases: 0. The method was immunoSEQ multiplex PCR; TCRdb's version includes in-frame clones alone and lacks a portion of them. The table shows 130,000 or so clones, with about 92% occurring only once. This sequence joins TRBV6-6 and TRBJ2-2, with 13 bases matching TRBD2. The sequences come from peripheral blood, collected on day 0 of AZD1222 vaccination. The TCR comes from an adult in good health. The CDR3 DNA reads as TGTGCCAGCAGTACTAGCGGGGGGGCCGGGGAGCTGTTTTTT. Protein sequence: CASSTSGGAGELFF.